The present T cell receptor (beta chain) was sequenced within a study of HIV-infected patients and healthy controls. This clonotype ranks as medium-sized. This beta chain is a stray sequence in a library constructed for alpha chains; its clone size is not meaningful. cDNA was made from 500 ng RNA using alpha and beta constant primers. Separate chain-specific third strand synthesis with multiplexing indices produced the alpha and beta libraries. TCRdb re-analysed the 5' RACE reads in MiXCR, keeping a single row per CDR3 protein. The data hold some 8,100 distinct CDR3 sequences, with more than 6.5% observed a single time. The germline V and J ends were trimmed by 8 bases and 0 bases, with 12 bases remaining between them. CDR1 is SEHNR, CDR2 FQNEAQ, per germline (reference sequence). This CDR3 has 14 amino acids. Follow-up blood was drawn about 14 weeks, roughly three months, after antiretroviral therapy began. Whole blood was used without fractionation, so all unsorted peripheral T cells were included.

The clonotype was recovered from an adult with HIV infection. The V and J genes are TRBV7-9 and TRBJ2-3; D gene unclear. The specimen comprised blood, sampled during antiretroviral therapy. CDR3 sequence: CASRRELSTDTQYF. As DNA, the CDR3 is TGTGCCAGCCGGCGAGAACTGAGCACAGATACGCAGTATTTT.